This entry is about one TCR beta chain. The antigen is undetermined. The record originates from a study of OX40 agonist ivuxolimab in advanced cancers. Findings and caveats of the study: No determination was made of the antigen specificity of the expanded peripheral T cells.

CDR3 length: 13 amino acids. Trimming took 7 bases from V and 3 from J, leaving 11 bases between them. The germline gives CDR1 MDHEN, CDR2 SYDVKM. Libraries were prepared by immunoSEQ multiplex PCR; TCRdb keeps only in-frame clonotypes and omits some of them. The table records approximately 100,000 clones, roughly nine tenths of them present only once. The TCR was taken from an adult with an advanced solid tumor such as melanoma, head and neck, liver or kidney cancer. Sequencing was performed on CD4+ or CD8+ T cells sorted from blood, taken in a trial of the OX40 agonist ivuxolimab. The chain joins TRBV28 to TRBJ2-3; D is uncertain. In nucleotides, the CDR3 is TGTGCCAGCACCGCGGAACAGACAGATACGCAGTATTTT. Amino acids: CASTAEQTDTQYF.